Here is one TCR beta chain with its context. The antigen it binds to is not known. Per-base qualities were not stored, and no clone one base away is much larger. RNA was extracted using the RNeasy kit, and about 0.5 to 1 ug of the RNA was reverse transcribed with random hexamers. The immunoSEQ multiplex PCR assay, which covers 54 Vbeta and 13 Jbeta segments, was used to amplify TCR beta CDR3 regions. PCR amplification bias was corrected using a synthetic template baseline for primer optimization and computational correction. The authors' analysis ran thus. Reads were annotated to V, D and J genes according to IMGT and were analyzed with immunoSEQ Analyzer, with only productive sequences retained. Clonality was computed as one minus Shannon entropy normalized by log2 of the number of productive unique sequences. For each patient and control, public and private clones were evaluated within the 100 most prevalent clones. Clones were defined as Susac-specific when absent from the healthy and MS cohorts, from about 1,100 published viral clones and from other ImmuneACCESS disease sequences. Clones were called with MiXCR by TCRdb after fastp trimmed the public reads at Q25, and only in-frame beta chains were retained. For every CDR3 protein sequence, its rows merge into one entry that carries the most common genes and DNA. Clone size and V and J calls follow TCRdb, not the original study. The sample yields 200,000 or so distinct CDR3 sequences; approximately 90% were counted once. The ten largest account for about 0.12% of the sample.

These data are taken from a study of CD8 T cells in Susac syndrome (dated by TCRdb to about 2019). Broadly, across the study: The study used repertoire sequencing to test whether antigen drove CD8+ T cell activation and differentiation in Susac syndrome. Clonality of the CD8+ T cell repertoire was compared between about a dozen healthy donors, roughly 14 Susac syndrome patients and roughly 16 multiple sclerosis patients.

Peripheral blood CD8+ and CD4+ T cells from healthy donors, Susac syndrome patients and multiple sclerosis patients were profiled using high-throughput TCR beta sequencing. The multiple sclerosis controls were treatment-naive patients who had stable or active relapsing-remitting disease and met the revised McDonald criteria. Bulk CD8+ and CD4+ T cells were purified by magnetic negative isolation, while CD8+ TEMRA cells were enriched using FACS. Blood was collected in EDTA tubes and processed within 24 hours, with PBMCs isolated through density gradient centrifugation. PBMCs intended for TCR sequencing were frozen in liquid nitrogen and were later thawed in a 37 degrees C water bath. The sorted or isolated CD4+, CD8+ and CD8+ TEMRA cells reached a purity of at least 90%. The junction shows trimming of 5 bases on V and 3 bases on J, plus 14 bases between the germline ends. The cysteine opens and the phenylalanine closes a CDR3 of 15 amino acids. The read is trimmed to its CDR3 DNA, 45 bases read in frame from base 1. The germline V gene encodes CDR1 SGHVS and CDR2 FQNEAQ.

Here is what the overall study found, with its caveats: The study acknowledged that relatively few individuals were included in the TCR sequencing and HLA analysis.

Sequencing was carried out using CD8+ T cells from PBMCs. The chain couples TRBV7-8 to TRBJ2-1, with the D gene not confidently named. This TCR derives from a human donor with multiple sclerosis. The sequence in DNA is TGTGCCAGCAGCCTCGAGGCGGAACACTACAATGAGCAGTTCTTC. Translation gives CASSLEAEHYNEQFF.